This TCR beta chain derives from a study of identical twins. TCRdb recomputed calls from the 5' RACE reads with MiXCR, one row per CDR3 protein. The profile covers 550,000 to 800,000 distinct CDR3 sequences, with 7% to 7.5% appearing a single time and around 1.6% taken by the ten largest. Germline CDR1 SGHVS, CDR2 FQNEAQ. The CDR3 length is 11 residues. The germline V and J ends were trimmed by 10 bases and 4 bases, with 7 bases remaining between them. Only a few counts were recorded for this clonotype. In addition, the sample was reused for a study of yellow fever vaccine responses in identical twins.

This chain uses TRBV7-8 with TRBJ2-2, with no clear D. This sequence was found in a woman younger than 35 in good health. Sequencing input: PBMCs. The CDR3 bases are TGTGCCACCCCGGTCACCGGGGAGCTGTTTTTT. Its translation is CATPVTGELFF.